This TCR beta chain was sequenced for a study of radiotherapy plus CTLA-4 blockade in lung cancer (dated by TCRdb to about 2018). Regarding the research as a whole: Among enrolled patients, 18% had an objective response and 30% to 40% reached disease control. General conclusions and limits of the study: Early dynamic changes in blood T cell clones, together with increased serum interferon-beta after radiation, were reported as the strongest predictors of response. After treatment with radiotherapy and ipilimumab, TCR clones that came from tumors expanded in the peripheral blood.

Preparation of the library involved the immunoSEQ multiplex PCR assay. The immuneACCESS repertoire file appears here via TCRdb, limited to in-frame rearrangements. These files lack a portion of the clones; in checked studies, under half of the deficit traces to unresolved V genes, and the cause of the others is not known. In all, the sample holds over 80,000 clones, and approximately 86% of those were seen once. The ten largest clones take up 16% of the sample. The germline V gene encodes CDR1 KGHSH and CDR2 LQKENI. Reading from cysteine to phenylalanine, the CDR3 counts 12 amino acids. Only the CDR3 DNA stays, 36 bases, in frame from base 1. V is reduced by 6 bases and J by 8 bases, leaving a spacing of 13 bases between them. As concerns this clone: Its antigen is not yet known. No base qualities exist here, and no much larger clone lies one base off it.

The study evaluated CTLA-4 blockade (ipilimumab) given together with focal radiation therapy in patients who had chemo-refractory metastatic non-small-cell lung cancer. Source: peripheral blood, taken from a patient treated with radiotherapy plus ipilimumab. Rearrangement joined TRBV18 to TRBJ1-1; a weak D assignment points to TRBD1 (5 bases agree). This clonotype was obtained from a human donor with non-small cell lung cancer that progressed on radiotherapy plus ipilimumab. The DNA sequence reads TGTGCCAGCTCTCGGGGACCGGGGGAAGCTTTCTTT. This gives the protein CASSRGPGEAFF.